This T cell receptor beta chain was sequenced during a study of T cells after posttransplantation cyclophosphamide. The CDR3 sequence is 17 residues long. CDR1 and CDR2 from the germline V gene are SNHLY and FYNNEI. V trimming: 7 bases; J trimming: 5 bases; junction bases outside the gene matches: 18. Findings and caveats of the study: Skin or GI-infiltrating T cells shared few TRB sequences with blood. TRB clonality was highly associated with recipient CMV seropositivity and reactivation. Donor-recipient repertoire similarity was low at 1-2 months, rising over year one.

Details on this clone: Its specificity is unknown.

Busulfan-fludarabine conditioning, marrow transplant, and cyclophosphamide on days +3 and +4 were administered. Measured with immunoSEQ multiplex PCR; TCRdb has only the in-frame clones, and not every one. The sample lists under 50,000 clones, 80% to 95% seen once, with about 2.5% in the top ten. The starting material was PBMCs, obtained around 58 days after allogeneic stem cell transplant with posttransplant cyclophosphamide. This chain uses TRBV2 with TRBJ1-2, with 8 nucleotides matching TRBD1. The source is a male patient aged 55-69 years who received an allogeneic stem cell transplant from a related donor and was CMV-positive. Some T cells could come from the graft donor. Here the CDR3 reads CASIPDRVGLAGYGYTF. The CDR3 DNA reads TGTGCCAGCATCCCGGACAGGGTGGGACTCGCCGGTTATGGCTACACCTTC. Full variable domain (missing parts from reference TRBV2 and TRBJ1-2): EPEVTQTPSHQVTQMGQEVILRCVPISNHLYFYWYRQILGQKVEFLVSFYNNEISEKSEIFDDQFSVERPDGSNFTLKIRSTKLEDSAMYFCASIPDRVGLAGYGYTFGSGTRLTVV.